This passage covers 29 T cell receptor beta chains from one sample sequenced in a study of T cell responses to AZD1222 COVID-19 vaccine. Using immunoSEQ multiplex PCR, the repertoire was profiled, and TCRdb retains in-frame clones only, with some absent. The sample records 95,000 to 150,000 clones, around 90% being singletons. The source material was peripheral blood, sampled on day 0 of AZD1222 vaccination. The receptor set was obtained from an adult in good health.

V and J are TRBV6-1 and TRBJ1-1; a possible D gene is TRBD1 (6 bases). CDR1 and CDR2 from the germline V gene are MNHNS and SASEGT. With 1 base removed from V and 7 bases from J, the gap between germline ends came to 16 bases. CDR3 length equals 15 residues. CDR3 loop: CASSEGGGGGNEAFF. DNA for the CDR3: TGTGCCAGCAGTGAAGGTGGAGGGGGGGGGAATGAAGCTTTCTTT.

The chain carries TRBV2 and TRBJ2-6; D gene unclear. V was cut by 7 bases and J by 0 bases, with 7 bases left in between. Germline CDR1 and CDR2: SNHLY and FYNNEI. The CDR3 is 14 amino acids. The CDR3 bases are TGTGCCAGCATCCGCCCCTCTGGGGCCAACGTCCTGACTTTC. Translation gives CASIRPSGANVLTF.

In regard to this clone: A junction end diverges from the germline sequence, so it may reflect a read error. This sequence joins TRBV7-7 and TRBJ2-5; D unclear. This CDR3 contains 13 residues. Germline V gene sequence: CDR1 SSHAT, CDR2 FNYEAQ (reference sequence). CDR3 protein: CASSPIPQETQYF. The CDR3 DNA reads as TGTGCTAGCAGCCCCATCCCTCAAGAGACCCAGTACTTC.

The J gene is TRBJ2-1, the V gene TRBV20-1, with a weak D call TRBD2 (5 bases). V was clipped by 8 bases and J by 6 bases, with 11 bases between them. CDR1 is DFQATT, CDR2 SNEGSKA, per germline (reference sequence). CDR3 length equals 11 residues. CDR3 protein: CSTLGANEQFF. CDR3 DNA: TGCAGTACACTAGGAGCCAATGAGCAGTTCTTC.

This clone was seen more than once but under ten times. This chain uses TRBV18 with TRBJ2-3; 12 nucleotides line up with TRBD2. There are 15 residues in the CDR3. Looked up from germline, CDR1 is KGHSH and CDR2 is LQKENI. The ends lost 3 bases at V and 4 bases at J; junction bases unmatched: 2. The CDR3 sequence: CASSPLAGGSDTQYF. The CDR3 DNA follows: TGTGCCAGCTCACCGCTAGCGGGAGGGTCAGATACGCAGTATTTT.

The gene calls are TRBV6-5 and TRBJ1-1; 8 bases are shared with TRBD1. CDR1 and CDR2 from the germline V gene are MNHEY and SVGAGI. Germline trimming cut 5 bases from V and 5 bases from J; bases unmatched to any gene: 7. The CDR3 extends over 14 amino acids. CDR3 residues: CASSLQGALTEAFF. The DNA for the CDR3 is TGTGCCAGCAGTCTTCAGGGGGCTTTAACTGAAGCTTTCTTT.

The gene calls are TRBV5-1 and TRBJ2-7; 10 bases agree with TRBD1. Germline CDR1 SGHRS, CDR2 YFSETQ. The CDR3 sequence is 14 residues long. V gave up 4 bases and J gave up 6 bases; unmatched junction bases: 7. CDR3 sequence (DNA): TGCGCCAGCAGCCTGGGACAGGGGCTTGGCGAGCAGTACTTC. Translated, it gives CASSLGQGLGEQYF. The whole variable domain, filled in from reference TRBV5-1 and TRBJ2-7, reads KAGVTQTPRYLIKTRGQQVTLSCSPISGHRSVSWYQQTPGQGLQFLFEYFSETQRNKGNFPGRFSGRQFSNSRSEMNVSTLELGDSALYLCASSLGQGLGEQYFGPGTRLTVT.

This clone was seen a single time. The V gene is TRBV7-8, the J gene TRBJ2-3; 16 bases fit TRBD2. Looked up from germline, CDR1 is SGHVS and CDR2 is FQNEAQ. Trimming at V came to 4 bases and at J to 5 bases, leaving 3 bases not matched to a gene. This CDR3 spans 16 amino acids. The CDR3 DNA reads as TGTGCCAGCAGCTCGGGACTAGCGGGGGGGTTAGATACGCAGTATTTT. It specifies CASSSGLAGGLDTQYF.

In its sample, this clone was seen once. The J gene is TRBJ1-1, the V gene TRBV13; D not resolved. Germline loops: CDR1 PRHDT, CDR2 FYEKMQ (reference sequence). V was pared by 3 bases and J by 4 bases, with 15 bases between. The CDR3 consists of 15 residues. CDR3 DNA: TGTGCCAGCAGCTTCGGGCTCCTAGGGATCACTGAAGCTTTCTTT. It is translated as CASSFGLLGITEAFF.

The chain joins TRBV6-5 to TRBJ2-7, with D hard to call. This CDR3 spans 13 amino acids. Deletions cut 5 bases from V and 3 bases from J, with 11 bases between. Germline CDR1 reads MNHEY; CDR2 reads SVGAGI. CDR3 coding DNA: TGTGCCAGCAGTCAAAGAGGTGGCTACGAGCAGTACTTC. This sequence encodes CASSQRGGYEQYF.

The CDR3 bases are TGTGCCAGCAGTTACTCCACGACAGGGAGAGAGGAAAAACTGTTTTTT. Encoded protein: CASSYSTTGREEKLFF. The rearrangement links TRBV6-5 to TRBJ1-4; TRBD1 matches 7 bases. V trimming: 0 bases; J trimming: 8 bases; junction bases outside the gene matches: 9. The CDR3 consists of 16 residues. Per germline, CDR1 MNHEY and CDR2 SVGAGI.

CDR3 region: CASSEGSRRVDYGYTF. CDR3 in DNA: TGCGCCAGCAGTGAAGGTAGCAGGAGAGTAGACTATGGCTACACCTTC. This rearrangement joins TRBV10-2 to TRBJ1-2; D uncertain. Germline CDR1 reads WSHSY; CDR2 reads SAAADI. V was pared by 3 bases and J by 3 bases, with 17 bases between. The CDR3 has 16 residues.

The CDR3 bases are TGTGCCAGCAGTTTTATAGGTACCACCGGGGAGCTGTTTTTT. Amino acids: CASSFIGTTGELFF. This chain joins TRBV28 and TRBJ2-2; D unclear. The CDR3 runs 14 residues. Germline lookup yields CDR1 MDHEN and CDR2 SYDVKM. The V gene lost 3 bases and the J gene lost 4 bases, with 9 bases spanning the gap.

The chain recombines TRBV6-4 with TRBJ2-7; TRBD1 might be the D (6 bases). V lost 0 bases and J 9 bases, leaving 15 bases between the germline ends. The germline gives CDR1 MRHNA, CDR2 SNTAGT. This CDR3 is 14 amino acids long. DNA of the CDR3: TGTGCCAGCAGTGACTCAGCGACAGGTTTTCGGCAGTACTTC. It yields the protein CASSDSATGFRQYF.

The CDR3 coding sequence is TGCGCCAGCAGCTTGGCCTCGGCCAGAGAAATCTACGAGCAGTACTTC. This gives the protein CASSLASAREIYEQYF. The chain couples TRBV5-1 to TRBJ2-7; D is uncertain. The V end was cut by 0 bases, the J end by 3 bases, with 16 bases between. Germline CDR1 is SGHRS and CDR2 is YFSETQ. This CDR3 contains 16 residues.

The rearrangement joins TRBV9 to TRBJ1-1; D is unclear. There are 13 residues in the CDR3. The V end was cut by 5 bases, the J end by 0 bases, with 8 bases between. Germline-derived CDR1 and CDR2 are SGDLS and YYNGEE. The CDR3 spells CASSLSMNTEAFF. In DNA, the CDR3 is TGTGCCAGCAGTCTGAGTATGAACACTGAAGCTTTCTTT.

The chain employs TRBV2 and TRBJ1-2, with 7 positions matching TRBD1. The CDR3 loop spans 13 amino acids. V was clipped by 4 bases and J by 10 bases; unmatched bases: 9. In germline, CDR1 is SNHLY, CDR2 FYNNEI. The CDR3 region is CASSALGQSLYTF. CDR3 bases: TGTGCCAGCAGTGCCTTGGGACAGAGCCTCTACACCTTC.

The rearrangement uses TRBV29-1 and TRBJ2-3; TRBD2 matches at 13 bases. The V gene end was trimmed by 8 bases and the J gene end by 2 bases; junction bases not matched to a gene: 7. Germline assignment: CDR1 SQVTM and CDR2 ANQGSEA. The CDR3 contains 15 residues. The CDR3 region has the DNA TGCAGCATCCGTACTAGCGGGGGGGTCACAGATACGCAGTATTTT. Amino acid sequence: CSIRTSGGVTDTQYF.

The rearrangement uses TRBV2 and TRBJ2-5, with 9 bases identical to TRBD1. The CDR3 covers 14 residues. The V segment lost 5 bases and the J segment 4 bases; nucleotides outside the gene matches: 5. CDR1 is SNHLY and CDR2 is FYNNEI in the germline V gene. Here the CDR3 reads CASSYGQGLETQYF. CDR3 bases: TGTGCCAGCAGTTACGGACAGGGGTTAGAGACCCAGTACTTC.

This CDR3 reads CASSQSSSGNTIYF. The DNA of the CDR3 is TGTGCCAGCAGCCAATCTAGCTCTGGAAACACCATATATTTT. This chain connects TRBV3-1 (or the pseudogene TRBV3-2) to TRBJ1-3; D gene unclear. The CDR3 is made up of 14 amino acids. Trimming left V 2 bases short and J 0 bases short, with 5 bases between. CDR1 is LGHDT, CDR2 YNNKEL, per germline (reference sequence).

This clone has only one observation. The CDR3 DNA reads TGTGCCAGTAGTACCCCTCGAGGGGGAACTAATGAAAAACTGTTTTTT. Protein sequence: CASSTPRGGTNEKLFF. The rearrangement uses TRBV19 and TRBJ1-4; possible D gene TRBD1, 6 bases. Germline V CDR1 and CDR2: LNHDA, SQIVND (reference sequence). Trimming took 4 bases from V and 1 from J, leaving 13 bases between them. CDR3 size: 16 residues.

The chain has TRBV7-6 and TRBJ1-2; 9 bases agree with TRBD1. The trim removed 2 bases at V and 0 bases at J, leaving 22 bases unmatched. Germline V gene sequence: CDR1 SGHVS, CDR2 FNYEAQ. This CDR3 contains 22 residues. CDR3 region: CASSLIWVWTGENRLANYGYTF. CDR3 DNA: TGTGCCAGCAGCTTAATCTGGGTTTGGACAGGGGAGAATCGATTAGCTAACTATGGCTACACCTTC.

This clone was recorded once. The V and J genes are TRBV5-1 and TRBJ1-4; the D gene is possibly TRBD1 (6 bases). The length of the CDR3 is 14 residues. The germline V gene encodes CDR1 SGHRS and CDR2 YFSETQ. The ends were cut back, 3 bases at V and 8 bases at J, with 14 bases in the middle. The CDR3 protein is CASSSDRSREKLFF. The CDR3, as DNA: TGCGCCAGCAGCTCTGACAGGTCTAGGGAAAAACTGTTTTTT. The complete variable domain, with remaining parts taken from reference TRBV5-1 and TRBJ1-4, reads KAGVTQTPRYLIKTRGQQVTLSCSPISGHRSVSWYQQTPGQGLQFLFEYFSETQRNKGNFPGRFSGRQFSNSRSEMNVSTLELGDSALYLCASSSDRSREKLFFGSGTQLSVL.

V is TRBV5-1 and J is TRBJ2-3, with D possibly TRBD2 on 5 matching bases. Germline V CDR1 and CDR2: SGHRS, YFSETQ. This CDR3 is built from 13 residues. V was cut by 0 bases and J by 3 bases, with 5 bases left in between. The CDR3 bases are TGCGCCAGCAGCTTGGGGACTACAGATACGCAGTATTTT. Protein sequence: CASSLGTTDTQYF.

V is TRBV23-1 and J is TRBJ2-4, with D possibly being TRBD1 (5 bases). TRBV23-1 is designated an ORF whose function remains uncertain. There are 16 residues in the CDR3. V was cut by 4 bases and J by 0 bases, with 13 bases left in between. CDR3 DNA sequence: TGCGCCAGCAGTCGTTCAGCAGGGTTAGCCAAAAACATTCAGTACTTC. As protein: CASSRSAGLAKNIQYF.

The rearrangement joins TRBV6-5 to TRBJ1-1; D unclear. The CDR3 is 14 amino acids. The germline V gene encodes CDR1 MNHEY and CDR2 SVGAGI. Trimming pared 3 bases from V and 0 bases from J, leaving 8 bases between. CDR3 sequence reads: CASSYLAVNTEAFF. CDR3 nucleotide sequence: TGTGCCAGCAGTTATCTGGCAGTGAACACTGAAGCTTTCTTT.

This rearrangement joins TRBV27 to TRBJ1-6; D gene uncertain. This CDR3 is 15 amino acids long. V lost 5 bases and J 4 bases, leaving 12 bases between the germline ends. The germline V gene encodes CDR1 MNHEY and CDR2 SMNVEV (reference sequence). This CDR3 is CASSEGGSYNSPLHF. CDR3 bases: TGTGCCAGCAGTGAGGGCGGATCTTATAATTCACCCCTCCACTTT.

This rearrangement joins TRBV5-1 to TRBJ2-3; TRBD1 matches 9 bases. CDR1 and CDR2 from the germline V gene are SGHRS and YFSETQ. This CDR3 is built from 14 residues. V lost 4 bases and J lost 6; bases outside the gene matches: 6. The CDR3, as DNA: TGCGCCAGCAGCCTGGACAGGGGCCGCGATACGCAGTATTTT. This gives the protein CASSLDRGRDTQYF.

The genes are TRBV6-5 and TRBJ1-1, with D tentatively TRBD1 (6 bases). V was cut by 10 bases and J by 10 bases, with 13 bases left in between. The CDR3 spans 10 residues. Germline CDR1 reads MNHEY; CDR2 reads SVGAGI. The CDR3 sequence: CATSDRRAFF. The CDR3 DNA reads TGTGCCACCTCCGACAGGAGAGCTTTCTTT.